Below, 24 T cell receptor beta chains from the same sample are listed, as sequenced in a study of beta chain features in type 1 diabetes. The entirety of the isolated RNA underwent reverse transcription, so expressed TCRB transcripts were sequenced. Generated by immunoSEQ multiplex PCR, the TCRdb table keeps only in-frame clones and is missing some. The sample records about 900,000 clones, 17% being singletons. Material for sequencing was naive CD4+ T cells from blood. The receptors shown here come from a woman aged 18-29 years in good health.

The chain links TRBV18 to TRBJ1-1; no clear D. The CDR3 length is 11 residues. Germline CDR1 is KGHSH and CDR2 is LQKENI. V lost 4 bases to trimming and J lost 7 bases, with 7 bases between them. The CDR3 spells CASSQDGEAFF. The CDR3 DNA sequence: TGTGCCAGCTCACAGGACGGTGAAGCTTTCTTT.

This clone was recorded many times. The chain joins TRBV14 to TRBJ2-1; a possible D gene is TRBD1 (5 bases). The CDR3 runs 11 residues. The V gene's germline CDR1 is SGHDN and CDR2 FVKESK. The germline V and J ends were trimmed by 6 bases and 16 bases, with 16 bases remaining between them. CDR3 region: CASSSGPLRFF. The CDR3 DNA sequence: TGTGCCAGCAGTTCAGGGCCATTGCGATTCTTC.

This clone was counted only a few times. The chain links TRBV7-2 to TRBJ2-1; 14 nucleotides match TRBD2. Trimming at V came to 5 bases and at J to 7 bases, leaving 7 bases not matched to a gene. Germline V gene data show CDR1 as SGHTA and CDR2 as FQGNSA. The CDR3 has 16 amino acids. The CDR3 is CASSLRTSGRRNEQFF. The CDR3, as DNA: TGTGCCAGCAGCCTTCGGACTAGCGGGAGGAGGAATGAGCAGTTCTTC.

In this sample, this clone turned up a few times. The chain links TRBV5-1 to TRBJ2-1; the match to TRBD2 covers 10 bases. Germline trimming cut 0 bases from V and 7 bases from J; bases unmatched to any gene: 7. The germline gives CDR1 SGHRS, CDR2 YFSETQ. The CDR3 length is 16 residues. CDR3 protein: CASSLGLAGVRNEQFF. In DNA form, the CDR3 reads TGCGCCAGCAGCTTGGGTCTAGCGGGAGTGAGGAATGAGCAGTTCTTC. Full variable domain (rest looked up from reference TRBV5-1 and TRBJ2-1): KAGVTQTPRYLIKTRGQQVTLSCSPISGHRSVSWYQQTPGQGLQFLFEYFSETQRNKGNFPGRFSGRQFSNSRSEMNVSTLELGDSALYLCASSLGLAGVRNEQFFGPGTRLTVL.

In its sample, this clone was seen a few times. V gene TRBV5-1 combines with J gene TRBJ2-7; no clear D gene. V lost 0 bases, J lost 6 bases, and 7 bases lay in between. Germline V lookup: CDR1 SGHRS, CDR2 YFSETQ. The length of the CDR3 is 12 residues. The CDR3 loop is CASSLDVFEQYF. The CDR3 nucleotides are TGCGCCAGCAGCTTGGATGTATTCGAGCAGTACTTC.

The chain has TRBV18 and TRBJ1-2; the D gene is possibly TRBD1 (6 bases). The length of the CDR3 is 17 residues. Per germline, CDR1 KGHSH and CDR2 LQKENI. Trimming removed 2 bases from V and 4 bases from J, with 20 bases in between. CDR3 protein: CASSPSSGVGGSYGYTF. The CDR3 bases are TGTGCCAGCTCACCATCTTCAGGGGTGGGTGGAAGCTATGGCTACACCTTC.

In its sample, this clone was seen a few times. The V call is TRBV4-3, the J call TRBJ2-5; D is uncertain. The CDR3 spans 18 residues. Germline V CDR1 and CDR2: LGHNA, YSLEER. Between the trimmed V and J ends, which lost 2 bases and 2 bases, there was a span of 21 bases. CDR3 in DNA: TGCGCCAGCAGCCAAAGGCTGTCTTTTGGGCCCAGACAAGAGACCCAGTACTTC. Protein sequence: CASSQRLSFGPRQETQYF.

The V gene is TRBV5-6, the J gene TRBJ1-1; unclear D gene. The CDR3 runs 15 residues. V was clipped by 2 bases and J by 2 bases, with 13 bases between them. CDR1 and CDR2 from the germline V gene are SGHDT and YYEEEE. The CDR3 bases are TGTGCCAGCAGCTTTCGGAACCTGATTAACACTGAAGCTTTCTTT. This sequence encodes CASSFRNLINTEAFF. The variable domain in full, completed from reference TRBV5-6 and TRBJ1-1, reads DAGVTQSPTHLIKTRGQQVTLRCSPKSGHDTVSWYQQALGQGPQFIFQYYEEEERQRGNFPDRFSGHQFPNYSSELNVNALLLGDSALYLCASSFRNLINTEAFFGQGTRLTVV.

This clone came up a few times. V gene TRBV14 combines with J gene TRBJ2-2; TRBD2 agrees at 7 bases. CDR1 is SGHDN, CDR2 FVKESK, per germline. The CDR3 is 15 residues long. Unmatched junction bases numbered 9, after V lost 7 bases and J lost 4 bases. The CDR3 bases are TGTGCCAGCAACATAGGCGGGAGTGGCACCGGGGAGCTGTTTTTT. Translated, it gives CASNIGGSGTGELFF.

In its sample, this clone was seen a few times. This chain uses TRBV7-9 with TRBJ2-1; 11 nucleotides align to TRBD2. Trimming cost V 1 base and J 5 bases; bases outside gene matches: 7. CDR1 and CDR2 from the germline V gene are SEHNR and FQNEAQ (reference sequence). This CDR3 comprises 17 residues. The CDR3 protein is CASSLVWTSGPDNEQFF. The CDR3 DNA reads as TGTGCCAGCAGCTTAGTCTGGACTAGCGGGCCCGACAATGAGCAGTTCTTC.

This chain connects TRBV7-9 to TRBJ2-1; the D gene could be TRBD1 or TRBD2 (5 bases each). Trimming removed 5 bases at V and 10 bases at J, with 24 bases between. This CDR3 is built from 16 residues. The germline gives CDR1 SEHNR, CDR2 FQNEAQ (reference sequence). DNA of the CDR3: TGTGCCAGCAGCCCCTGGGACCCAGGGTCAAGGGGAGAGCAGTTCTTC. Its protein product is CASSPWDPGSRGEQFF.

This clone was counted only a few times. The chain combines TRBV10-3 with TRBJ1-2; TRBD1 matches 11 bases. This CDR3 has 15 amino acids. V gave up 5 bases and J gave up 5 bases; unmatched junction bases: 7. Per the germline V gene, CDR1 is ENHRY and CDR2 is SYGVKD. This CDR3 is CAISRPGQGGYGYTF. The CDR3 DNA reads as TGTGCCATCAGTCGACCGGGACAGGGGGGGTATGGCTACACCTTC.

The V gene is TRBV28, the J gene TRBJ2-7; 11 positions agree with TRBD2. The V segment lost 7 bases and the J segment 4 bases; nucleotides outside the gene matches: 9. CDR3 length: 15 residues. CDR1 and CDR2 from the germline V gene are MDHEN and SYDVKM. The CDR3, as DNA: TGTGCCAGCACCCCTCATGGGACTAGCGGATACGAGCAGTACTTC. Encoded protein: CASTPHGTSGYEQYF.

The sample holds a few counts of this clone. V and J are TRBV29-1 and TRBJ2-3, with a weak D call TRBD2 (6 bases). The V gene's germline CDR1 is SQVTM and CDR2 ANQGSEA. V lost 6 bases and J lost 1, with 14 bases in between. The CDR3 runs 14 residues. The CDR3 reads CSVLTGVRTDTQYF. Written as DNA, the CDR3 is TGCAGCGTACTGACGGGGGTTCGCACAGATACGCAGTATTTT.

This clone was counted a few times. The chain employs TRBV2 and TRBJ2-7; D is undetermined. Trimming took off 6 bases at V and 9 bases at J, with 15 bases between the two ends. The germline CDR1 and CDR2 sequences are SNHLY and FYNNEI. This CDR3 is 12 amino acids long. Here the CDR3 reads CASRNQDTVQYF. The DNA for the CDR3 is TGTGCCAGCAGAAACCAAGACACCGTGCAGTACTTC.

The V call is TRBV6-4, the J call TRBJ1-4; TRBD1 matches at 9 bases. J gave up 6 bases and V 6 bases, and 8 bases lay outside the gene matches. Germline loops: CDR1 MRHNA, CDR2 SNTAGT. The CDR3 contains 15 residues. In nucleotides, the CDR3 is TGTGCCAGCAGCAAACCGGGACAGGGTTATGAAAAACTGTTTTTT. It yields the protein CASSKPGQGYEKLFF.

There are a few counts of this clone. The V gene is TRBV4-3, the J gene TRBJ2-7, with D perhaps matching TRBD2 (5 bases). The CDR3 is 16 residues long. The V end lost 1 base, the J end lost 0 bases, and 13 bases lay between the germline ends. The germline V gene has CDR1 LGHNA and CDR2 YSLEER. The CDR3 spells CASSQGRTRGSYEQYF. The CDR3 DNA reads as TGCGCCAGCAGCCAAGGGAGGACTCGGGGCTCCTACGAGCAGTACTTC.

This chain joins TRBV7-6 and TRBJ2-2; 7 bases match TRBD1. Trimming cost V 4 bases and J 0 bases; bases outside gene matches: 2. Germline CDR1 is SGHVS and CDR2 is FNYEAQ. The CDR3 sequence is 15 residues long. The DNA for the CDR3 is TGTGCCAGCAGCTCCAGGGGGACGAACACCGGGGAGCTGTTTTTT. It translates to CASSSRGTNTGELFF.

The genes are TRBV2 and TRBJ1-1; D might be TRBD1 (5 bases). This CDR3 has 19 residues. Between the trimmed V and J ends, which lost 3 bases and 5 bases, there was a span of 28 bases. From germline, CDR1 is SNHLY and CDR2 FYNNEI. The CDR3 loop is CASSDIWMLGSGKGTEAFF. DNA for the CDR3: TGTGCCAGCAGTGATATCTGGATGTTAGGCTCAGGGAAGGGGACTGAAGCTTTCTTT.

This clone was recorded a few times. The rearrangement joins TRBV7-9 to TRBJ1-3; a possible D gene is TRBD1 (5 bases). V was cut by 2 bases and J by 1 base, with 15 bases left in between. Germline assignment: CDR1 SEHNR and CDR2 FQNEAQ (reference sequence). CDR3 length: 17 amino acids. The CDR3 nucleotides are TGTGCCAGCAGCTTATTGGCGGGGGTAGCATCTGGAAACACCATATATTTT. This sequence encodes CASSLLAGVASGNTIYF.

The genes are TRBV27 and TRBJ1-4, with D uncertain. Per the germline V gene, CDR1 is MNHEY and CDR2 is SMNVEV (reference sequence). The CDR3 sequence is 15 residues long. V was shortened by 2 bases and J by 0 bases, with 7 bases between the two germline ends. The CDR3 nucleotides are TGTGCCAGCAGTTTAAAGGCATCAACTAATGAAAAACTGTTTTTT. It translates to CASSLKASTNEKLFF.

In its sample, this clone was seen a few times. This chain joins TRBV9 and TRBJ1-1; D is uncertain. CDR3 size: 13 residues. The ends were cut back, 0 bases at V and 0 bases at J, with 3 bases in the middle. The germline gives CDR1 SGDLS, CDR2 YYNGEE. CDR3 loop: CASSVEVNTEAFF. Written as DNA, the CDR3 is TGTGCCAGCAGCGTAGAGGTGAACACTGAAGCTTTCTTT. The full variable domain, with the rest looked up from reference TRBV9 and TRBJ1-1, is DSGVTQTPKHLITATGQRVTLRCSPRSGDLSVYWYQQSLDQGLQFLIQYYNGEERAKGNILERFSAQQFPDLHSELNLSSLELGDSALYFCASSVEVNTEAFFGQGTRLTVV.

The chain uses TRBV19 and TRBJ1-2; TRBD1 matches at 7 bases. V shed 7 bases, J shed 4 bases, and the junction held 12 bases outside the gene matches. This CDR3 spans 15 amino acids. Germline CDR1 and CDR2: LNHDA and SQIVND (reference sequence). CDR3 sequence (DNA): TGTGCCAGTATCAAGATAGGGACAGCCTTCTATGGCTACACCTTC. It specifies CASIKIGTAFYGYTF. Full variable domain (remainder filled in from reference TRBV19 and TRBJ1-2): DGGITQSPKYLFRKEGQNVTLSCEQNLNHDAMYWYRQDPGQGLRLIYYSQIVNDFQKGDIAEGYSVSREKKESFPLTVTSAQKNPTAFYLCASIKIGTAFYGYTFGSGTRLTVV.

The chain has TRBV9 and TRBJ2-2; 10 bases line up with TRBD2. This CDR3 has 14 residues. Germline assignment: CDR1 SGDLS and CDR2 YYNGEE. V lost 4 bases to trimming and J lost 6 bases; unmatched junction nucleotides: 3. Here the CDR3 DNA reads TGTGCCAGCAGCCTAGCGGGAGCCCCCGGGGAGCTGTTTTTT. It is translated as CASSLAGAPGELFF.